These 10 T cell receptor beta chains were sequenced from one sample in a study of CD8 T cells in ankylosing spondylitis listed by TCRdb under 2017. Library method: 5' RACE. Sequencing was carried out with an Illumina MiSeq. The public reads were reprocessed in TCRdb via fastp at Q25 and MiXCR, keeping in-frame beta chains. CDR3 protein duplicates are merged, each entry listing the most common genes and DNA. Recorded for this sample are about 30,000 distinct CDR3 sequences; 14% of them occurred a single time. Less than 40% of the sample comes from the top ten. Sequenced sample: blood. The source of these receptors is a male donor with ankylosing spondylitis or in good health (not recorded which).

The rearrangement uses TRBV6-5 and TRBJ2-2; D is ambiguous. Trimming cost V 5 bases and J 2 bases, with 12 bases left between them. Germline CDR1 MNHEY, CDR2 SVGAGI. The length of the CDR3 is 15 residues. CDR3 loop: CASSSLTVNTGELFF. DNA of the CDR3: TGTGCCAGCAGTAGTTTAACAGTTAACACCGGGGAGCTGTTTTTT.

This clonotype was seen repeatedly, ten times or more. The rearrangement uses TRBV29-1 and TRBJ1-1; no firm D call. Per germline, CDR1 SQVTM and CDR2 ANQGSEA. Trimming cost V 7 bases and J 2 bases, with 11 bases left between them. CDR3 size: 12 residues. The CDR3 spells CSGRISNTEAFF. Written as DNA, the CDR3 is TGCAGCGGACGGATTTCTAACACTGAAGCTTTCTTT.

This clonotype came up a few times. This chain links TRBV18 with TRBJ1-1; D remains ambiguous. The V end was cut by 5 bases, the J end by 1 base, with 8 bases between. The CDR3 totals 13 residues. Germline V gene data show CDR1 as KGHSH and CDR2 as LQKENI. As DNA, the CDR3 is TGTGCCAGCTCAAAGTCGGAGAACACTGAAGCTTTCTTT. As protein: CASSKSENTEAFF.

V is TRBV12-3 or TRBV12-4 and J is TRBJ2-2, with 9 bases matching TRBD2. V gave up 2 bases and J gave up 4 bases; unmatched junction bases: 14. The CDR3 runs to 19 residues. The CDR3 sequence: CASSLRAGGLLIGTGELFF. In DNA, the CDR3 is TGTGCCAGCAGTTTAAGGGCGGGAGGGCTTCTTATTGGCACCGGGGAGCTGTTTTTT.

The rearrangement uses TRBV7-9 and TRBJ1-1; a weak D match, TRBD1 (5 bases). With 5 bases removed from V and 2 bases from J, the gap between germline ends came to 9 bases. CDR3 size: 13 residues. CDR1 SEHNR and CDR2 FQNEAQ come from the germline V gene (reference sequence). In nucleotides, the CDR3 is TGTGCCAGCAGCACAAGGGGCAACACTGAAGCTTTCTTT. Its translation is CASSTRGNTEAFF. Full variable domain (remainder filled in from reference TRBV7-9 and TRBJ1-1): DTGVSQNPRHKITKRGQNVTFRCDPISEHNRLYWYRQTLGQGPEFLTYFQNEAQLEKSRLLSDRFSAERPKGSFSTLEIQRTEQGDSAMYLCASSTRGNTEAFFGQGTRLTVV.

This clonotype was found a few times. The chain joins TRBV6-2 or TRBV6-3 to TRBJ2-2; D remains ambiguous. This CDR3 has 13 residues. The germline CDR1 and CDR2 sequences are MNHEY and SVGEGT. The V end was cut by 5 bases, the J end by 1 base, with 5 bases between. CDR3 region: CASSRQNTGELFF. In nucleotides, the CDR3 is TGTGCCAGCAGTCGACAGAACACCGGGGAGCTGTTTTTT.

The chain links TRBV7-2 to TRBJ2-7, with 9 bases fitting TRBD1. V shed 3 bases, J shed 0 bases, and the junction held 3 bases outside the gene matches. This CDR3 has 15 amino acids. From germline, CDR1 is SGHTA and CDR2 FQGNSA. The CDR3 loop is CASSLDRGYSYEQYF. Written as DNA, the CDR3 is TGTGCCAGCAGCTTGGACAGGGGATACTCCTACGAGCAGTACTTC. The full variable domain, its missing parts supplied by reference TRBV7-2 and TRBJ2-7, is GAGVSQSPSNKVTEKGKDVELRCDPISGHTALYWYRQSLGQGLEFLIYFQGNSAPDKSGLPSDRFSAERTGGSVSTLTIQRTQQEDSAVYLCASSLDRGYSYEQYFGPGTRLTVT.

V usage is TRBV2 and J usage is TRBJ1-4; D possibly corresponds to TRBD1 (6 bases). This CDR3 region has 15 residues. From germline, CDR1 is SNHLY and CDR2 FYNNEI. V lost 7 bases, J lost 5 bases, and 17 bases lay in between. In DNA, the CDR3 is TGTGCCAGCAACCTTGGGACATCGGGGAATGAAAAACTGTTTTTT. Translated, it gives CASNLGTSGNEKLFF.

The V and J genes are TRBV29-1 and TRBJ1-2, with a tentative D call TRBD1 (5 bases). This CDR3 is 11 amino acids long. From germline, CDR1 is SQVTM and CDR2 ANQGSEA. V lost 6 bases to trimming and J lost 7 bases, with 12 bases between them. CDR3 coding DNA: TGCAGCGTCGACAGTGCTGGTGGCTACACCTTC. Its protein is CSVDSAGGYTF.

The chain is built from TRBV12-3 or TRBV12-4 and TRBJ2-2; no clear D. Trimming cost V 2 bases and J 2 bases, with 6 bases left between them. The CDR3 spans 14 residues. CDR3 amino acids: CASSLTINTGELFF. CDR3 bases: TGTGCCAGCAGTTTAACCATAAACACCGGGGAGCTGTTTTTT.